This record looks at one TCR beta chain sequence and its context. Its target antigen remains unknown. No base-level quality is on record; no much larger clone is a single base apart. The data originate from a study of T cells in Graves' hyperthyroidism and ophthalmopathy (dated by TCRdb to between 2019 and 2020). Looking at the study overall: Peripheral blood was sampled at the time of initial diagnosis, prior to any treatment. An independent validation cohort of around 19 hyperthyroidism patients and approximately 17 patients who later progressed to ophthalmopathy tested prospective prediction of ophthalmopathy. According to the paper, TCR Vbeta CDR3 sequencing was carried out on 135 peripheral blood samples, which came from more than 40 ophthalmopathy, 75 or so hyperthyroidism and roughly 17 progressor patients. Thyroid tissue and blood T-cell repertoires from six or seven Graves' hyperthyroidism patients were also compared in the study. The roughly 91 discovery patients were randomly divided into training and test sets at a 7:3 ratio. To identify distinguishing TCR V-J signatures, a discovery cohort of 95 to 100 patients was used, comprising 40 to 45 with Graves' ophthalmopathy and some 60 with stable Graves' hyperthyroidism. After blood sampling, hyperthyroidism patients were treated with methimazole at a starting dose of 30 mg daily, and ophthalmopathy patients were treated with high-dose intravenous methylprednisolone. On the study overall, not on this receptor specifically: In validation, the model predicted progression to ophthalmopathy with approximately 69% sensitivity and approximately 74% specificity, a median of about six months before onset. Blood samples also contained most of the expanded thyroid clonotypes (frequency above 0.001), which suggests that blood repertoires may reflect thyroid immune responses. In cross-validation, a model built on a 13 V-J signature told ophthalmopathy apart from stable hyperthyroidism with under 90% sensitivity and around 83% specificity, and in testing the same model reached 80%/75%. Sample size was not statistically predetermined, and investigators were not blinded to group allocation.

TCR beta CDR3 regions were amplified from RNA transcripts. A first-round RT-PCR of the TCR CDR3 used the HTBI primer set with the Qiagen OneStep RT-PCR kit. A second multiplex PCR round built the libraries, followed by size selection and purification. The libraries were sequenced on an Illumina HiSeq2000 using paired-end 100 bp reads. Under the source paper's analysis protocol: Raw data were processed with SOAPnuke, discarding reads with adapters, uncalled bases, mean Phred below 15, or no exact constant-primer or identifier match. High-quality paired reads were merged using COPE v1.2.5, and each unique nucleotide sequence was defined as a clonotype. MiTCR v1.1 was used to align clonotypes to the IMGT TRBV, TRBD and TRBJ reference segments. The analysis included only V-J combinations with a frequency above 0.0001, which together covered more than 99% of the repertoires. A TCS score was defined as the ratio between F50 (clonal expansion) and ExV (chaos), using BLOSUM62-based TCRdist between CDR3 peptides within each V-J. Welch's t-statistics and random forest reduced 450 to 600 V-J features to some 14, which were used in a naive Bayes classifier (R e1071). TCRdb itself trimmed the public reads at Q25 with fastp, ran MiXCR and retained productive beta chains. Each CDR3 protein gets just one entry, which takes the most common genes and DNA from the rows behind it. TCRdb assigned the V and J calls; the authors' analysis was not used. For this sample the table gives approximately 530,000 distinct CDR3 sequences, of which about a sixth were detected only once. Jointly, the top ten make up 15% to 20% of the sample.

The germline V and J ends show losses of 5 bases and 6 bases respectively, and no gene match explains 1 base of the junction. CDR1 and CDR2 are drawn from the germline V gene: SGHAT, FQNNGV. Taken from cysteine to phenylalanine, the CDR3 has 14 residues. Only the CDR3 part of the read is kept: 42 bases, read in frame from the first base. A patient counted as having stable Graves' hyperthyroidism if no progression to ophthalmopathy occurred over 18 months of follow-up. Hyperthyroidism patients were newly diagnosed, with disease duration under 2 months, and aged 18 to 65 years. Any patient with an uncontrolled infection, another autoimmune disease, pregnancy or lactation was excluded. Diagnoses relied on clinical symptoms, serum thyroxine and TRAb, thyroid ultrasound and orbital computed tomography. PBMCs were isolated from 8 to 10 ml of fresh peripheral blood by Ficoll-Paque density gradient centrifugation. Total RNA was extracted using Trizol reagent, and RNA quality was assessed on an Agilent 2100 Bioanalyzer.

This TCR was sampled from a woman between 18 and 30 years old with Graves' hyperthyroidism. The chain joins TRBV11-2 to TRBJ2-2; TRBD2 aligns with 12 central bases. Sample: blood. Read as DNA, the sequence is TGTGCCAGCAGCCGACTAGCGGGAGCCGGGGAGCTGTTTTTT. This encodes CASSRLAGAGELFF.